The source of this T cell receptor (beta chain) is a study of blood T cell repertoires in COVID-19. Data came from immunoSEQ multiplex PCR; TCRdb stores just in-frame clones and leaves some out. The table lists roughly 80,000 clones, roughly nine tenths of them singletons. Germline V gene data show CDR1 as MDHEN and CDR2 as SYDVKM. The CDR3 contains 16 residues. The V gene end was trimmed by 7 bases and the J gene end by 6 bases; junction bases not matched to a gene: 15. This chain links TRBV28 with TRBJ1-5; 7 nucleotides match TRBD1. The sample consisted of peripheral blood. The clonotype was recovered from a woman older than 75 with active or convalescent COVID-19. The DNA of the CDR3 is TGTGCCAGCATAGAACAGGGGTCTAGTTCCGGTCAGCCCCAGCATTTT. Its protein product is CASIEQGSSSGQPQHF.